These 26 T cell receptor beta chains share one sample of origin, sequenced in a study of blood T cell repertoires in COVID-19. TCRdb's copy holds only in-frame clones and misses some; the assay was immunoSEQ multiplex PCR. Among about 170,000 clones listed, about 83% were seen once. The sequencing sample was made of peripheral blood. Every receptor here comes from a man aged 18 to 29 with active or convalescent COVID-19.

The V call is TRBV11-3, the J call TRBJ2-5, with TRBD1 matching over 9 bases. CDR1 is SGHNT and CDR2 is YENEEA in the germline V gene. Unmatched junction bases numbered 18, after V lost 5 bases and J lost 5 bases. The CDR3 loop spans 18 amino acids. CDR3 sequence: CASSPWTGQGNNMETQYF. CDR3 nucleotide sequence: TGTGCCAGCAGCCCTTGGACGGGACAGGGTAACAATATGGAGACCCAGTACTTC.

The CDR3 spells CASSQESYSAGGWNEQFF. In nucleotides, the CDR3 is TGTGCCAGCAGCCAAGAATCCTACTCGGCGGGAGGTTGGAATGAGCAGTTCTTC. The rearrangement links TRBV4-2 to TRBJ2-1; 8 bases align to TRBD2. CDR1 is LGHNA, CDR2 YNFKEQ, per germline. V was clipped by 0 bases and J by 7 bases; unmatched bases: 14. The CDR3 sequence is 18 residues long.

The chain employs TRBV24-1 and TRBJ2-1, with 9 positions matching TRBD1. Looked up from germline, CDR1 is KGHDR and CDR2 is SFDVKD. The CDR3 is made up of 14 amino acids. The junction had 4 bases not matched to a gene; V was cut back by 2 bases and J by 9 bases. The CDR3, as DNA: TGTGCCACCAGTGATTCCTGGGACAGGGCTGAGCAGTTCTTC. This translates into CATSDSWDRAEQFF.

This sequence joins TRBV14 and TRBJ1-4; 7 bases fit TRBD1. Looked up from germline, CDR1 is SGHDN and CDR2 is FVKESK. The ends lost 5 bases at V and 8 bases at J; junction bases unmatched: 14. The CDR3 is made up of 16 amino acids. The CDR3 DNA sequence: TGTGCCAGCAGCTTATTCCAGAGGGGGCTCGGGGAAAAACTGTTTTTT. Translation: CASSLFQRGLGEKLFF.

The chain carries TRBV18 and TRBJ2-2, with TRBD1 matching 10 bases. Germline loops: CDR1 KGHSH, CDR2 LQKENI. J gave up 4 bases and V 6 bases, and 8 bases lay outside the gene matches. The CDR3 runs to 16 residues. The DNA for the CDR3 is TGTGCCAGCTCGTTTGAAGGGACAGGGGTCACCGGGGAGCTGTTTTTT. It yields the protein CASSFEGTGVTGELFF.

The gene calls are TRBV2 and TRBJ1-5; D is possibly TRBD1 (5 bases). The CDR3 is 15 residues long. Germline V CDR1 and CDR2: SNHLY, FYNNEI. Deletions cut 4 bases from V and 3 bases from J, with 13 bases between. The CDR3: CASSAAQQDNQPQHF. In DNA form, the CDR3 reads TGTGCCAGCAGTGCAGCCCAACAGGACAATCAGCCCCAGCATTTT.

This clone was detected only once. The chain is built from TRBV7-9 and TRBJ2-7; 11 bases fit TRBD2. Germline trimming cut 5 bases from V and 2 bases from J; bases unmatched to any gene: 17. CDR1 and CDR2 from the germline V gene are SEHNR and FQNEAQ (reference sequence). This CDR3 has 19 residues. The CDR3 region has the DNA TGTGCCAGCAGCACGCCTACGAGGGTAGCGGGAGGGCCTCCCTACGAGCAGTACTTC. It specifies CASSTPTRVAGGPPYEQYF.

This clone showed up just once. The chain employs TRBV4-1 and TRBJ1-5; D is unclear. The germline CDR1 and CDR2 sequences are MGHRA and YSYEKL. V dropped 0 bases and J dropped 5 bases, with 8 bases sitting between them. This CDR3 region has 14 residues. The CDR3 DNA reads TGCGCCAGCAGCCAAGATCGGTCGGATCAGCCCCAGCATTTT. Translating it yields CASSQDRSDQPQHF.

The rearrangement joins TRBV5-1 to TRBJ2-5; no reliable D call. CDR1 is SGHRS, CDR2 YFSETQ, per germline. The CDR3 contains 14 residues. V was trimmed by 1 base and J by 2 bases, leaving 9 bases between them. CDR3: CASSLSSDQETQYF. CDR3 nucleotides: TGCGCCAGCAGCTTGTCAAGCGATCAAGAGACCCAGTACTTC.

The chain has TRBV4-2 and TRBJ2-3; 7 nucleotides align to TRBD2. Germline CDR1 is LGHNA and CDR2 is YNFKEQ. This CDR3 spans 16 amino acids. The ends lost 8 bases at V and 0 bases at J; junction bases unmatched: 11. The CDR3 bases are TGTGCCAGCGATGGGGGAAGCGGGGCCAGCACAGATACGCAGTATTTT. Its translation is CASDGGSGASTDTQYF.

This sequence joins TRBV19 and TRBJ1-6; the D gene is possibly TRBD1 (6 bases). V lost 2 bases and J 9 bases, leaving 17 bases between the germline ends. The CDR3 is 16 amino acids. Germline V gene lookup returns CDR1 LNHDA and CDR2 SQIVND (reference sequence). The CDR3 DNA sequence: TGTGCCAGTAGTATAAAAGGACAGCCAGTTAGTTCACCCCTCCACTTT. Its protein is CASSIKGQPVSSPLHF.

CDR3 nucleotide sequence: TGCGCCAGCAGCTTGGGGGAACTAGCGGGAGGCGATACGCAGTATTTT. Protein: CASSLGELAGGDTQYF. V usage is TRBV5-1 and J usage is TRBJ2-3; 12 nucleotides line up with TRBD2. In germline, CDR1 is SGHRS, CDR2 YFSETQ. There are 16 residues in the CDR3. The trim removed 0 bases at V and 6 bases at J, leaving 5 bases unmatched.

The V call is TRBV21-1, the J call TRBJ2-3; TRBD2 is the table's D call, not checked against the DNA. TRBV21-1 is a pseudogene segment. The CDR3 is made up of 16 amino acids. The DNA of the CDR3 is TGTGCCAGCAGCTTTCGGACGTCCCGGGACACAGATACGCAGTATTTT. This translates into CASSFRTSRDTDTQYF.

This clone was seen once. The V and J genes are TRBV4-3 and TRBJ2-7, with D perhaps TRBD2 (6 bases). V was clipped by 1 base and J by 0 bases, with 16 bases between them. Looked up from germline, CDR1 is LGHNA and CDR2 is YSLEER. The CDR3 has 17 amino acids. The DNA for the CDR3 is TGCGCCAGCAGCCAAGTGCACGGTGGAGGGAGCTCCTACGAGCAGTACTTC. It translates to CASSQVHGGGSSYEQYF.

The chain has TRBV6-2 or TRBV6-3 and TRBJ1-1; 7 nucleotides line up with TRBD1. Trimming at V came to 5 bases and at J to 4 bases, leaving 1 base not matched to a gene. This CDR3 is built from 12 residues. Germline loops: CDR1 MNHEY, CDR2 SVGEGT. The CDR3 region has the DNA TGTGCCAGCAGTCGACAGGGCACTGAAGCTTTCTTT. It translates to CASSRQGTEAFF.

The rearrangement joins TRBV5-1 to TRBJ2-7; 10 bases fit TRBD2. CDR1 SGHRS and CDR2 YFSETQ come from the germline V gene. The CDR3 contains 14 residues. With 3 bases clipped from V and 2 bases from J, the junction kept 2 bases outside the gene matches. CDR3 DNA: TGCGCCAGCAGCTCCGGGACTAGCGCCTACGAGCAGTACTTC. This translates into CASSSGTSAYEQYF.

The chain carries TRBV5-3 and TRBJ2-7; a possible D gene is TRBD2 (5 bases). TRBV5-3 is designated an ORF whose function remains uncertain. The CDR3 has 12 residues. V lost 0 bases, J lost 7 bases, and 8 bases lay in between. This CDR3 reads CARSLAAGEQYV. The DNA of the CDR3 is TGTGCCAGAAGCTTGGCCGCGGGTGAGCAGTACGTC.

The V call is TRBV19, the J call TRBJ2-7; 7 nucleotides agree with TRBD1. The V gene end was trimmed by 8 bases and the J gene end by 4 bases; junction bases not matched to a gene: 8. The CDR3 loop spans 13 amino acids. CDR1 is LNHDA and CDR2 is SQIVND in the germline V gene (reference sequence). CDR3 in amino acids: CASSPRTGYEQYV. The CDR3 DNA follows: TGTGCCAGTTCTCCCAGGACAGGTTACGAGCAGTACGTC.

This clone showed up just a few times. The CDR3 bases are TGTGCCAGCAGTCCATATACATACGAGCAGTACTTC. It translates to CASSPYTYEQYF. The J gene is TRBJ2-7, the V gene TRBV28; D is ambiguous. V lost 5 bases to trimming and J lost 4 bases, with 9 bases between them. This CDR3 contains 12 residues. Germline values: CDR1 MDHEN, CDR2 SYDVKM.

The chain carries TRBV15 and TRBJ2-7; TRBD1 aligns across 8 bases. Trimming took 2 bases from V and 3 from J; bases not matched to a gene: 3. The CDR3 has 14 amino acids. Germline-derived CDR1 and CDR2 are LNHNV and YYDKDF (reference sequence). In nucleotides, the CDR3 is TGTGCCACCAGCAGACTACAGGGGGACTACGAGCAGTACTTC. It encodes CATSRLQGDYEQYF.

The genes are TRBV28 and TRBJ2-3, with 8 bases identical to TRBD2. The ends lost 4 bases at V and 5 bases at J; junction bases unmatched: 8. Germline CDR1 MDHEN, CDR2 SYDVKM. This CDR3 is 15 amino acids long. The CDR3, as DNA: TGTGCCAGCAGTTCGCGGGGGGATCTCAAAGATACGCAGTATTTT. Amino acids: CASSSRGDLKDTQYF.

The chain combines TRBV11-2 with TRBJ2-5, with TRBD2 identical over 8 bases. CDR1 and CDR2 (germline): SGHAT, FQNNGV. The junction had 5 bases not matched to a gene; V was cut back by 3 bases and J by 5 bases. This CDR3 is 14 amino acids long. This CDR3 reads CASSFSSGPETQYF. CDR3 bases: TGTGCCAGCAGCTTTTCTAGCGGGCCGGAGACCCAGTACTTC.

J is TRBJ2-1 and V is TRBV4-3; 11 bases agree with TRBD2. V was clipped by 3 bases and J by 5 bases; unmatched bases: 12. Per the germline V gene, CDR1 is LGHNA and CDR2 is YSLEER. The CDR3 runs 18 residues. Written as DNA, the CDR3 is TGCGCCAGCAGCCATTACCTCAGGGGGACTAGCGGAGACAATGAGCAGTTCTTC. Its protein is CASSHYLRGTSGDNEQFF.

The chain recombines TRBV7-2 with TRBJ1-4; possible D gene TRBD1, 6 bases. Germline CDR1 is SGHTA and CDR2 is FQGNSA. V was cut by 5 bases and J by 6 bases, with 16 bases left in between. CDR3 length: 15 amino acids. The CDR3 region is CASSASRGAHEKLFF. Written as DNA, the CDR3 is TGTGCCAGCAGCGCCAGCCGGGGGGCGCATGAAAAACTGTTTTTT.

The DNA for the CDR3 is TGCGCCAGCAGCTTGGCCCCGCGACTCGTCGACAATGAGCAGTTCTTC. Translated, it gives CASSLAPRLVDNEQFF. The V call is TRBV5-1, the J call TRBJ2-1; no firm D call. This CDR3 spans 16 amino acids. V lost 0 bases and J lost 5, with 15 bases in between. The germline CDR1 and CDR2 sequences are SGHRS and YFSETQ.

This chain uses TRBV19 with TRBJ1-4; TRBD1 agrees at 7 bases. This CDR3 is 16 amino acids long. From germline, CDR1 is LNHDA and CDR2 SQIVND (reference sequence). After removal of 2 bases from V and 2 bases from J, the junction contained 5 bases not matched to a gene. The CDR3 reads CASSIRRGRTNEKLFF. Written as DNA, the CDR3 is TGTGCCAGTAGTATACGAAGGGGGCGGACTAATGAAAAACTGTTTTTT.